The source of this T cell receptor (beta chain) is a study of blood T cell repertoires in COVID-19. Trimming took off 1 base at V and 1 base at J, with 14 bases between the two ends. Germline V gene sequence: CDR1 SGHRS, CDR2 YFSETQ. The CDR3 loop spans 16 amino acids. Generated by immunoSEQ multiplex PCR, the TCRdb table keeps only in-frame clones and is missing some. The table has roughly 70,000 clones, approximately 88% seen once; the top ten hold around 6.4%. The TCR sequence derives from a woman between 65 and 79 years old with acute or convalescent COVID-19. The chain carries TRBV5-1 and TRBJ1-1; D possibly corresponds to TRBD1 (6 bases). Specimen: peripheral blood. In DNA form, the CDR3 reads TGCGCCAGCAGCTTGAGGATGCGGACAGCGAACACTGAAGCTTTCTTT. Residues: CASSLRMRTANTEAFF. The complete variable domain, with remaining parts taken from reference TRBV5-1 and TRBJ1-1, reads KAGVTQTPRYLIKTRGQQVTLSCSPISGHRSVSWYQQTPGQGLQFLFEYFSETQRNKGNFPGRFSGRQFSNSRSEMNVSTLELGDSALYLCASSLRMRTANTEAFFGQGTRLTVV.